This TCR beta chain was retrieved from a study of response to subunit inactivated influenza vaccine. Each CDR3 protein is one row after TCRdb ran MiXCR on the RT-PCR reads. This sample has approximately 700,000 distinct CDR3 sequences, with about 15% found just once. The CDR3 length is 14 residues. Germline lookup yields CDR1 SQVTM and CDR2 ANQGSEA. The V gene lost 2 bases and the J gene lost 0 bases, with 11 bases spanning the gap. The sequencing here drew on PBMCs from blood, taken approximately 15 days before vaccination. This chain links TRBV29-1 with TRBJ2-7; D remains ambiguous. This clonotype originated in a man in his fifties who received an inactivated influenza vaccine. DNA for the CDR3: TGCAGCGTTGAAATCGAGACTGGCTCCTACGAGCAGTACTTC. This gives the protein CSVEIETGSYEQYF.